This TCR beta chain is from a study of shared clonotypes between healthy human individuals. Between the trimmed V and J ends, which lost 5 bases and 4 bases, there was a span of 11 bases. CDR1 is SEHNR, CDR2 FQNEAQ, per germline (reference sequence). This CDR3 is built from 14 residues. Turning to this clone: Its antigen is unknown.

The method was immunoSEQ multiplex PCR; TCRdb's version includes in-frame clones alone and lacks a portion of them. The sample has about 870,000 clones, 90% to 95% seen once. Study-wide points: Blood was the sole source, and tissue repertoires probably differ. Large depth notwithstanding, sorted-subset sequencing proved incomplete by rarefaction. Clonotypes not shared had lower generation probabilities than those common to all four donors.

Naive CD8 cells comprised CD45RO-negative, CCR7-positively selected cells, excluding terminally differentiated effector memory CD45RA+ cells. This receptor was identified in a young man in good health. The V and J genes are TRBV7-9 and TRBJ2-2; D remains ambiguous. Sequencing was performed on naive CD8+ T cells sorted from blood. In nucleotides, the CDR3 is TGTGCCAGCAGCGGAATTTTGCCCACCGGGGAGCTGTTTTTT. Its protein product is CASSGILPTGELFF. Filled out from reference TRBV7-9 and TRBJ2-2, the complete variable domain reads DTGVSQNPRHKITKRGQNVTFRCDPISEHNRLYWYRQTLGQGPEFLTYFQNEAQLEKSRLLSDRFSAERPKGSFSTLEIQRTEQGDSAMYLCASSGILPTGELFFGEGSRLTVL.